Described below is a single TCR beta chain sequence and its context. This sample is part of a study of blood T cell repertoires in COVID-19. Study summary: T cells, B-cell-depleted T cells, or PBMCs supplied cDNA or gDNA.

Measured with immunoSEQ multiplex PCR; TCRdb has only the in-frame clones, and not every one. The sample includes 300,000 or so clones, around four fifths seen only once; the top ten take 4% to 5%. Sequenced sample: peripheral blood. This clonotype was sampled from a woman aged 45 to 65 with active or convalescent COVID-19.

The CDR3, as DNA: TGTGCCAGCTCAGCGTCTAGGCTGGCGGCAAGTAGCACAGATACGCAGTATTTT. Residues: CASSASRLAASSTDTQYF. The V call is TRBV18, the J call TRBJ2-3; the D is unclear. This CDR3 is 18 amino acids long. Germline V CDR1 and CDR2: KGHSH, LQKENI. Trimming removed 5 bases from V and 0 bases from J, with 21 bases in between. The variable domain in full, completed from reference TRBV18 and TRBJ2-3, reads NAGVMQNPRHLVRRRGQEARLRCSPMKGHSHVYWYRQLPEEGLKFMVYLQKENIIDESGMPKERFSAEFPKEGPSILRIQQVVRGDSAAYFCASSASRLAASSTDTQYFGPGTRLTVL.